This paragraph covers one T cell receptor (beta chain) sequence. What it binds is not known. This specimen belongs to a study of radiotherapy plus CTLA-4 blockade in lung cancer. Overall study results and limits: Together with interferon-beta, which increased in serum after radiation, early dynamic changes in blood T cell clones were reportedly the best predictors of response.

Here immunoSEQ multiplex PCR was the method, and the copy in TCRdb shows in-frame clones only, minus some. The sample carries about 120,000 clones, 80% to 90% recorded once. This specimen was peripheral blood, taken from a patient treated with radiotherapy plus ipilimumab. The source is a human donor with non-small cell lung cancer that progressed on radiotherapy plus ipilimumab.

The CDR3, as DNA: TGTGCCAGCAGCTTAGGACCTGGCTACACCTTC. Amino acids: CASSLGPGYTF. This chain links TRBV7-2 with TRBJ1-2; no reliable D call. CDR3 size: 11 residues. Trimming took 1 base from V and 7 from J, leaving 4 bases between them. CDR1 and CDR2 from the germline V gene are SGHTA and FQGNSA. Using reference TRBV7-2 and TRBJ1-2 for the parts outside the CDR3, the full variable domain is GAGVSQSPSNKVTEKGKDVELRCDPISGHTALYWYRQSLGQGLEFLIYFQGNSAPDKSGLPSDRFSAERTGGSVSTLTIQRTQQEDSAVYLCASSLGPGYTFGSGTRLTVV.